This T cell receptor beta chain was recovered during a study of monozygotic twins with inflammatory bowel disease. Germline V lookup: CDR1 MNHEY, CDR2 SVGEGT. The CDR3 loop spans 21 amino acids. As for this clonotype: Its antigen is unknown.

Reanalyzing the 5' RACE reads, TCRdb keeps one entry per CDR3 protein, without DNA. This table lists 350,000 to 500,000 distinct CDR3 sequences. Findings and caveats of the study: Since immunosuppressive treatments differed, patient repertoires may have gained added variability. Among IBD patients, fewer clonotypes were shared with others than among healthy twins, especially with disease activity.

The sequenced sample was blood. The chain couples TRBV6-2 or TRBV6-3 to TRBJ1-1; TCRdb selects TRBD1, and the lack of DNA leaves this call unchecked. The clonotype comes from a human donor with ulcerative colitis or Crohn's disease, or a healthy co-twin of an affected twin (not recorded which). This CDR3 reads CASSYSTGTGQGAYLNTEAFF.